One sample yielded the 5 T cell receptor beta chains listed below, sequenced in a study of regulatory T cells in long-lasting Graves disease. Time point reported: newly diagnosed GD, antithyroid drugs for less than 3 months. Scientists built the TCR library using RNA that was extracted from PBMCs. Construction of the TCR beta libraries employed iRepertoire HTBI primers in conjunction with Arm-PCR of CDR3 regions. TCRdb recomputed calls from the multiplex PCR reads with MiXCR, one row per CDR3 protein. Of approximately 460,000 distinct CDR3 sequences listed, about a sixth are singletons. These data also formed part of another study, on T cells in Graves' hyperthyroidism and ophthalmopathy.

The starting material was peripheral blood mononuclear cells (PBMCs), obtained at new diagnosis, from a patient treated with antithyroid drugs. Source of these receptors: a woman younger than 45 with Graves disease.

This clonotype was recorded at least ten times. CDR3 sequence reads: CSARVPLADTQYF. In DNA form, the CDR3 reads TGCAGTGCTAGAGTCCCCCTCGCAGATACGCAGTATTTT. The rearrangement uses TRBV20-1 and TRBJ2-3, with unresolved D. This CDR3 comprises 13 residues. Per germline, CDR1 DFQATT and CDR2 SNEGSKA (reference sequence). With 1 base removed from V and 4 bases from J, the gap between germline ends came to 9 bases.

This clonotype was detected ten times or more. The rearrangement uses TRBV30 and TRBJ1-2, with a weak D call TRBD1 (5 bases). The V end lost 5 bases, the J end lost 1 base, and 11 bases lay between the germline ends. CDR1 and CDR2 from the germline V gene are GTSNPN and SVGIG (reference sequence). CDR3 length equals 13 residues. The CDR3 here is CAWHPRDNYGYTF. In nucleotides, the CDR3 is TGTGCCTGGCACCCCAGGGATAACTATGGCTACACCTTC.

Remarks on this clonotype: This could be a read error, since a much larger clone is one nucleotide away. This chain links TRBV7-9 with TRBJ1-6; D might be TRBD1 (6 bases). The CDR3 is 16 residues long. Germline assignment: CDR1 SEHNR and CDR2 FQNEAQ (reference sequence). Trimming pared 2 bases from V and 10 bases from J, leaving 18 bases between. The CDR3, as DNA: TGTGCCAGCAGCTTAAACAGGGCAGGGTCTGACTCACCCCTCCACTTT. Translated: CASSLNRAGSDSPLHF.

This clonotype has at least ten counts. The chain recombines TRBV7-2 with TRBJ1-1; TRBD1 agrees at 7 bases. The CDR3 covers 15 residues. V was clipped by 5 bases and J by 1 base; unmatched bases: 7. Germline loops: CDR1 SGHTA, CDR2 FQGNSA. CDR3 protein: CASSAYRGGNTEAFF. The CDR3 coding sequence is TGTGCCAGCAGCGCCTACAGGGGCGGGAACACTGAAGCTTTCTTT. Full variable domain (remainder filled in from reference TRBV7-2 and TRBJ1-1): GAGVSQSPSNKVTEKGKDVELRCDPISGHTALYWYRQSLGQGLEFLIYFQGNSAPDKSGLPSDRFSAERTGGSVSTLTIQRTQQEDSAVYLCASSAYRGGNTEAFFGQGTRLTVV.

Remarks on this clonotype: A much larger clone differs by one base, so this may be a read error. The final CDR3 position lacks the conserved phenylalanine or tryptophan, pointing to a likely read error. V and J are TRBV11-1 and TRBJ2-1, with D hard to call. The CDR3 contains 13 residues. The germline V and J ends were trimmed by 4 bases and 8 bases, with 12 bases remaining between them. Germline CDR1 reads SGHAT; CDR2 reads FQDESV (reference sequence). CDR3 nucleotide sequence: TGTGCCAGCAGCTCAGCGATCCGGTATGAGCAGTTCCTC. It specifies CASSSAIRYEQFL.